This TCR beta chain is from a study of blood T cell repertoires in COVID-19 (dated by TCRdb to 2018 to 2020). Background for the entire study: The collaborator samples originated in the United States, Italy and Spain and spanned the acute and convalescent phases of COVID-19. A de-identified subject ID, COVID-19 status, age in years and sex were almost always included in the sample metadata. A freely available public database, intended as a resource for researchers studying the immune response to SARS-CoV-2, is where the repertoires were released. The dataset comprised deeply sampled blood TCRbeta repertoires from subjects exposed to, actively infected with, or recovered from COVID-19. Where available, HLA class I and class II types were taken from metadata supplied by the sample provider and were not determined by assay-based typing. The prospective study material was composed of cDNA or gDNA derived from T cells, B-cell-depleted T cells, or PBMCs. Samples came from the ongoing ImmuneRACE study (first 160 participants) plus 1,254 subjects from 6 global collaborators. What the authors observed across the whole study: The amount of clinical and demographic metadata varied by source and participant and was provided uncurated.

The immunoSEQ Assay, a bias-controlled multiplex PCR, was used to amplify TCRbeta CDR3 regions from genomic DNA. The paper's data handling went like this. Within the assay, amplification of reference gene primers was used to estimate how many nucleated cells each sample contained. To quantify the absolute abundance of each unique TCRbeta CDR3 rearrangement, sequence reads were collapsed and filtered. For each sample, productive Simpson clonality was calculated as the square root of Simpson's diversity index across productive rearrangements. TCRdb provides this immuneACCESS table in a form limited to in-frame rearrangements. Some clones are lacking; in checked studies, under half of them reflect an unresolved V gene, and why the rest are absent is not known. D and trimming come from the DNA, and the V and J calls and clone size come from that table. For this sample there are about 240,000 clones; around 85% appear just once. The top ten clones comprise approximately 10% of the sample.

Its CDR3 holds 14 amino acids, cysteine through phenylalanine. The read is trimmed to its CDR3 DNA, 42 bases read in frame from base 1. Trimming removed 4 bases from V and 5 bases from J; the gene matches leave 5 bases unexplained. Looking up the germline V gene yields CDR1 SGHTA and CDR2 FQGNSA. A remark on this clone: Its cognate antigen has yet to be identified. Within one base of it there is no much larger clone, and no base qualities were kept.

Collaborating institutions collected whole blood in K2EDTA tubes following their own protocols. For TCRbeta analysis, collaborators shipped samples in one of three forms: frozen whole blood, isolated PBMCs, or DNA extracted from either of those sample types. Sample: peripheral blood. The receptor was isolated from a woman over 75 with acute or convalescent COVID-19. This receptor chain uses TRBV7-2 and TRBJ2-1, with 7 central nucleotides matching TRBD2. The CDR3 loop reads CASSYIAGDNEQFF. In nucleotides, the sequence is TGTGCCAGCAGCTATATAGCGGGTGACAATGAGCAGTTCTTC. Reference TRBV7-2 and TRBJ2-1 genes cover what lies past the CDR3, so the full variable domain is GAGVSQSPSNKVTEKGKDVELRCDPISGHTALYWYRQSLGQGLEFLIYFQGNSAPDKSGLPSDRFSAERTGGSVSTLTIQRTQQEDSAVYLCASSYIAGDNEQFFGPGTRLTVL.